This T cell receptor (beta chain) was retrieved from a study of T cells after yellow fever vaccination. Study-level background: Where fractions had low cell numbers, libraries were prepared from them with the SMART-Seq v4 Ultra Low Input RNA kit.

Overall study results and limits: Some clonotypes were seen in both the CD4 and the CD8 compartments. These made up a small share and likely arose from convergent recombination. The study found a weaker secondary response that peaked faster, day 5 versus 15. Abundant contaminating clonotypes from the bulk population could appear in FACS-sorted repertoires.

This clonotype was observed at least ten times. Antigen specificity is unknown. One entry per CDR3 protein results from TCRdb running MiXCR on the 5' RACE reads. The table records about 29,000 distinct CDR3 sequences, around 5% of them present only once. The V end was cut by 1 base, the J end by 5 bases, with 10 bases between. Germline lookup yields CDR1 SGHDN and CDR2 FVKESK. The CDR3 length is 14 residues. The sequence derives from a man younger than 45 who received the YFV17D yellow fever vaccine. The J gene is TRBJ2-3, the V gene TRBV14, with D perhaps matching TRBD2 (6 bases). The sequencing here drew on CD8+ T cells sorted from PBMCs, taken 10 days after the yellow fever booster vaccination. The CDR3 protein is CASSQGGNQDTQYF. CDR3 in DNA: TGTGCCAGCAGCCAAGGCGGGAACCAAGATACGCAGTATTTT. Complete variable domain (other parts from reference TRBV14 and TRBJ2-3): EAGVTQFPSHSVIEKGQTVTLRCDPISGHDNLYWYRRVMGKEIKFLLHFVKESKQDESGMPNNRFLAERTGGTYSTLKVQPAELEDSGVYFCASSQGGNQDTQYFGPGTRLTVL.